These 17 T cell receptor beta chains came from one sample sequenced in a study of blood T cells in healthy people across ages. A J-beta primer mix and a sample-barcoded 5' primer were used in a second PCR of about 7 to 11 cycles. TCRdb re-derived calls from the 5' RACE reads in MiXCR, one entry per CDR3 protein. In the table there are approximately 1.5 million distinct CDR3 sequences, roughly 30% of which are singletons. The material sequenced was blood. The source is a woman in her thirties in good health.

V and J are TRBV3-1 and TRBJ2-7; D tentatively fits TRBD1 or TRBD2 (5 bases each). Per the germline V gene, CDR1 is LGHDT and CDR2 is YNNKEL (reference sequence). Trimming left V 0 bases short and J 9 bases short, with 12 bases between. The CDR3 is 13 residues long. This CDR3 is CASSQDEGMGQYF. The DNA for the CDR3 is TGTGCCAGCAGCCAAGATGAGGGGATGGGGCAGTACTTC.

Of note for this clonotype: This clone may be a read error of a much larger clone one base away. The DNA for the CDR3 is TGTGCCAGCAGTCGGGCAGGCCCAGAAGCTTTCTTT. It specifies CASSRAGPEAFF. The rearrangement uses TRBV6-6 and TRBJ1-1, with unresolved D. V dropped 5 bases and J dropped 8 bases, with 12 bases sitting between them. CDR1 is MNHNY, CDR2 SVGAGI, per germline (reference sequence). The CDR3 sequence is 12 residues long.

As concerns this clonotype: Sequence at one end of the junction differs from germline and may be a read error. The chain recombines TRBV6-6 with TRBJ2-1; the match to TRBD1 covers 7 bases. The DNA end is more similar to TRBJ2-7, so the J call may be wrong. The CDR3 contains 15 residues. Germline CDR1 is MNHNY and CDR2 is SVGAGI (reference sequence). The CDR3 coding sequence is TGTGCCAGCAGTGATACCGGGACAGTCTCCCACGAGCAGTACTTC. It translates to CASSDTGTVSHEQYF.

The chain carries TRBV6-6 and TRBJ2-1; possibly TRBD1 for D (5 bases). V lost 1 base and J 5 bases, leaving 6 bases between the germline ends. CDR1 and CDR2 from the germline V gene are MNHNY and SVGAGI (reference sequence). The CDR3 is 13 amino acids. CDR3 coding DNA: TGTGCCAGCAGTTACTTGACAGACAATGAGCAGTTCTTC. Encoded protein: CASSYLTDNEQFF.

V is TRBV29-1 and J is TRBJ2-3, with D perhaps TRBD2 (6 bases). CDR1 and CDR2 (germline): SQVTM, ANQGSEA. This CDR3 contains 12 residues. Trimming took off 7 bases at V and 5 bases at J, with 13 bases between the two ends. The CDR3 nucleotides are TGCAGCGCTGATGGAGGGGTAGATACGCAGTATTTT. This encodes CSADGGVDTQYF.

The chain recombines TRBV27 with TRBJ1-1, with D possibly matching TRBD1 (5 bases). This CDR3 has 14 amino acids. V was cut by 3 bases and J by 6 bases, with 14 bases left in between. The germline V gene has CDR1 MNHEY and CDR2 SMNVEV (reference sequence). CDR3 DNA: TGTGCCAGCAGTTTTAACCCGAGGGGCGCTGAAGCTTTCTTT. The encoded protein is CASSFNPRGAEAFF.

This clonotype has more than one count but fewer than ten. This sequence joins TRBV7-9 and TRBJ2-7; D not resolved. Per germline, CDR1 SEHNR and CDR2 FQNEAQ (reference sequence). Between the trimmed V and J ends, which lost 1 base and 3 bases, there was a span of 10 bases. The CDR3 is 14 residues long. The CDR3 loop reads CASSLVAYSYEQYF. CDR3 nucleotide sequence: TGTGCCAGCAGCTTAGTTGCGTATAGCTACGAGCAGTACTTC.

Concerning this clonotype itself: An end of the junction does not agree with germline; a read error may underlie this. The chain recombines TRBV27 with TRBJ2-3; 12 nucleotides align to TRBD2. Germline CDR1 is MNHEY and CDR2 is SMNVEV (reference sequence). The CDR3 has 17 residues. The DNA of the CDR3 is TGTGCCAGCGGTTTAGGGACTAGCGGGCGATCGGCAGATACGCAGTATTTT. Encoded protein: CASGLGTSGRSADTQYF.

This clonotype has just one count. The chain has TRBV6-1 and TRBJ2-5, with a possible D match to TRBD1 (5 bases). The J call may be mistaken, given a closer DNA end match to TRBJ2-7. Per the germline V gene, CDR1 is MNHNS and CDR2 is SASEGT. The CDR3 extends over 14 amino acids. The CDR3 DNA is TGTGCCAGCAGTGAAATCCCAGGGAACTACGAGCAGTACTTC. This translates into CASSEIPGNYEQYF.

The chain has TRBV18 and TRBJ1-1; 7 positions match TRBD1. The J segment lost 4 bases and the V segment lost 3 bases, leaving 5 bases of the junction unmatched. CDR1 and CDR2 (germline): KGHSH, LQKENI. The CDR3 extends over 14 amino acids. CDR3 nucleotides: TGTGCCAGCTCACCCGACAGGGTCCCCACTGAAGCTTTCTTT. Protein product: CASSPDRVPTEAFF.

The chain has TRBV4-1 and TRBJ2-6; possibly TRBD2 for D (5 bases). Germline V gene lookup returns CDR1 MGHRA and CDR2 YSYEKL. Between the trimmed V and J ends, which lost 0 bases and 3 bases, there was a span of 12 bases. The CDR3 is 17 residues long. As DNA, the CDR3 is TGCGCCAGCAGCCAAGATTTCGGGGATTTTGGGGCCAACGTCCTGACTTTC. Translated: CASSQDFGDFGANVLTF.

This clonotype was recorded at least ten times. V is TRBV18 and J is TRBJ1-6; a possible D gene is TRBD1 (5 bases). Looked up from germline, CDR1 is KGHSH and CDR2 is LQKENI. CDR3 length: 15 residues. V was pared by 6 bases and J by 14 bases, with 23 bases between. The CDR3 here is CASSLAGAGGSALHF. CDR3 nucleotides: TGTGCCAGCTCCCTCGCCGGTGCTGGGGGATCGGCCCTCCACTTT.

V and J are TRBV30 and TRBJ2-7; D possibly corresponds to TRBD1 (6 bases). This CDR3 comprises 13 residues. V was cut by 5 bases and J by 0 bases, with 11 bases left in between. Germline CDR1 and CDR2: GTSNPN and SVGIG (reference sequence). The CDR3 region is CAWAGDTSYEQYF. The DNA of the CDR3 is TGTGCCTGGGCAGGGGACACCTCCTACGAGCAGTACTTC.

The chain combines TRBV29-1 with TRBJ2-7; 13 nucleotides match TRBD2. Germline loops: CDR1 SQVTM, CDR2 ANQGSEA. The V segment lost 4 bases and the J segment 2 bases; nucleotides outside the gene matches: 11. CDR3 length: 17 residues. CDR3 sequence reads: CSVGGGTSGMLTYEQYF. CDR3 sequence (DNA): TGCAGCGTTGGAGGTGGGACTAGCGGGATGTTGACCTACGAGCAGTACTTC.

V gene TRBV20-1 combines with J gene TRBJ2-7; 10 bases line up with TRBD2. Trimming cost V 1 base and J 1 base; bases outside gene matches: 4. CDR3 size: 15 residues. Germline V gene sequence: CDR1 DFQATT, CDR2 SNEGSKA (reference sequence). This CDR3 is CSARVGSGRSYEQYF. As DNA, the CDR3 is TGCAGTGCTAGAGTTGGTAGCGGGAGGTCCTACGAGCAGTACTTC.

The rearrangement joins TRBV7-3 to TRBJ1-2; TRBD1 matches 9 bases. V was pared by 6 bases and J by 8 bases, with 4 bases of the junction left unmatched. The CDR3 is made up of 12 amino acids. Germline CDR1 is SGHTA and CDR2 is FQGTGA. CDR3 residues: CASRGQGQGYTF. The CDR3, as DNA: TGTGCCAGCAGGGGACAGGGTCAAGGCTACACCTTC.

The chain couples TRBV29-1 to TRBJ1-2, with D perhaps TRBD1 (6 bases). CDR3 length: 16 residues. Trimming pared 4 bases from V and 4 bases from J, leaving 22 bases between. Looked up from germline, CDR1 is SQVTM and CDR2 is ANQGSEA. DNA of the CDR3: TGCAGCGTTGTCGATTTACGGGAAGGGGGTGTCTATGGCTACACCTTC. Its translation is CSVVDLREGGVYGYTF.